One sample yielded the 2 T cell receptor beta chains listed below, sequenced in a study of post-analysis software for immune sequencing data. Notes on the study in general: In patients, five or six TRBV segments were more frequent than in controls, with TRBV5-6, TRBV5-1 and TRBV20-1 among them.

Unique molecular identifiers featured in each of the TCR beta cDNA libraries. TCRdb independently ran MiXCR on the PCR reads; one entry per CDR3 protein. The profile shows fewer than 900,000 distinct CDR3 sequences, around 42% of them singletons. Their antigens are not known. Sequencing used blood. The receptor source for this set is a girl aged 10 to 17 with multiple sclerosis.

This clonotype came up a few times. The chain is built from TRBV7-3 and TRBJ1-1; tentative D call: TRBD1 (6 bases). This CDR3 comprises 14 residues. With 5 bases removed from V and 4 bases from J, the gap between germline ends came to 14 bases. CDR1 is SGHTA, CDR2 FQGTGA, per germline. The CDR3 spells CASSMGGSGTEAFF. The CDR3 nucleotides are TGTGCCAGCAGCATGGGGGGCTCTGGCACTGAAGCTTTCTTT.

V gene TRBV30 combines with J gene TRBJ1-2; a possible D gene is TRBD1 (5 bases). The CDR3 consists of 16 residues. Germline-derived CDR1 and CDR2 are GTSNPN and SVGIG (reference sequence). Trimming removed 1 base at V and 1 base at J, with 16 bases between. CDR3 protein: CAWSGTPGTFNYGYTF. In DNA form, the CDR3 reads TGTGCCTGGAGTGGTACCCCCGGGACCTTTAACTATGGCTACACCTTC.